A selection of T cell receptor beta chains follows, all from one sample in a study of early T cells in non-severe SARS-CoV-2 infection. TCRdb fed the 5' RACE reads into MiXCR, producing one record per CDR3 protein. The sample holds 85,000 to 100,000 distinct CDR3 sequences, approximately 17% seen once. Material: whole blood. The receptor set was obtained from an adult who was a healthcare worker with PCR-confirmed SARS-CoV-2 infection or an uninfected control (not recorded which). CDR3s include the opening cysteine and the closing phenylalanine or tryptophan. Each record gives: J gene, V gene, CDR3 protein.

J gene: TRBJ1-1
V gene: TRBV10-1
CDR3 protein: CASSPGGGYTEAFF

J gene: TRBJ1-5
V gene: TRBV6-1
CDR3 protein: CASQNSEQPQHF

J gene: TRBJ2-1
V gene: TRBV27
CDR3 protein: CSAGTVPFNEQFF

J gene: TRBJ2-1
V gene: TRBV12-3/TRBV12-4
CDR3 protein: CASNGPGQKYNEQFF

J gene: TRBJ1-2
V gene: TRBV29-1
CDR3 protein: CSVEEPYGYTF

J gene: TRBJ2-5
V gene: TRBV29-1
CDR3 protein: CSVELKVKTQYF

J gene: TRBJ2-3
V gene: TRBV15
CDR3 protein: CATRLAGYTDTQYF

J gene: TRBJ2-2
V gene: TRBV5-1
CDR3 protein: CASSSPAGGEDGELFF

J gene: TRBJ2-6
V gene: TRBV19
CDR3 protein: CASSIEAGANVLTF

J gene: TRBJ1-6
V gene: TRBV20-1
CDR3 protein: CSARDRGAGSPLHF

J gene: TRBJ2-3
V gene: TRBV4-3
CDR3 protein: CASSQDGQFTDTQYF

J gene: TRBJ1-5
V gene: TRBV30
CDR3 protein: CHGALTNQPQHF

J gene: TRBJ1-2
V gene: TRBV7-2
CDR3 protein: CASSVGAGDVGYTF

J gene: TRBJ1-1
V gene: TRBV6-1
CDR3 protein: CASPTQTEAFF

J gene: TRBJ2-4
V gene: TRBV5-1
CDR3 protein: CASSLDGRAKNIQYF

J gene: TRBJ1-1
V gene: TRBV12-3/TRBV12-4
CDR3 protein: CASSLTESNTEAFF

J gene: TRBJ2-1
V gene: TRBV15
CDR3 protein: CATSRGLARRYNEQFF

J gene: TRBJ2-7
V gene: TRBV4-3
CDR3 protein: CASSQGLANSYEQYF

J gene: TRBJ2-2
V gene: TRBV6-6
CDR3 protein: CASSYSETGELFF

J gene: TRBJ1-2
V gene: TRBV9
CDR3 protein: CASSVGTAPLLDGYTF

J gene: TRBJ1-5
V gene: TRBV11-2
CDR3 protein: CASSLGARNSNQPQHF

J gene: TRBJ2-5
V gene: TRBV4-2
CDR3 protein: CASSRRFGETQYF

J gene: TRBJ2-1
V gene: TRBV5-1
CDR3 protein: CASSKGLADLNEQFF

J gene: TRBJ2-1
V gene: TRBV20-1
CDR3 protein: CSATGTYMDEQFF

J gene: TRBJ1-6
V gene: TRBV7-2
CDR3 protein: CASSPGDRHNSPLHF

J gene: TRBJ2-1
V gene: TRBV6-2/TRBV6-3
CDR3 protein: CASSSGLESGEQFF

J gene: TRBJ1-5
V gene: TRBV6-2/TRBV6-3
CDR3 protein: CASSPRRGVNQPQHF

J gene: TRBJ2-7
V gene: TRBV24-1
CDR3 protein: CATSDGRRTYEQYF

J gene: TRBJ1-1
V gene: TRBV20-1
CDR3 protein: CSADGGRGMNTEAFF

J gene: TRBJ2-7
V gene: TRBV19
CDR3 protein: CASMKGIEQYF

J gene: TRBJ2-1
V gene: TRBV4-3
CDR3 protein: CASSQTGIEQFF

J gene: TRBJ2-6
V gene: TRBV11-2
CDR3 protein: CASSPRLAGVAGANVLTF

J gene: TRBJ1-5
V gene: TRBV4-3
CDR3 protein: CASSQVRATGNQPQHF

J gene: TRBJ2-5
V gene: TRBV29-1
CDR3 protein: CSVWTGQKETQYF

J gene: TRBJ2-7
V gene: TRBV11-2
CDR3 protein: CASSPRLSTYEQYF

J gene: TRBJ2-2
V gene: TRBV2
CDR3 protein: CASSVERGGTGELFF

J gene: TRBJ2-5
V gene: TRBV23-1
CDR3 protein: CASSQSGTSGRRETQYF

J gene: TRBJ1-6
V gene: TRBV29-1
CDR3 protein: CSVTTDEGVSSPLHF

J gene: TRBJ2-3
V gene: TRBV29-1
CDR3 protein: CSVEDRGYTDTQYF

J gene: TRBJ1-6
V gene: TRBV12-3/TRBV12-4
CDR3 protein: CASSLESSYNSPLHF

J gene: TRBJ2-5
V gene: TRBV6-2/TRBV6-3
CDR3 protein: CASSYSIVSVDSHKTQYF

J gene: TRBJ1-1
V gene: TRBV7-8
CDR3 protein: CASSLGHLGYGTEAFF

J gene: TRBJ1-2
V gene: TRBV6-5
CDR3 protein: CASSYSPSQGAYGYTF

J gene: TRBJ2-7
V gene: TRBV5-1
CDR3 protein: CASSSRQPSYEQYF

J gene: TRBJ2-7
V gene: TRBV7-2
CDR3 protein: CASSLEQRYEQYF

J gene: TRBJ1-1
V gene: TRBV7-9
CDR3 protein: CASSLSALRTGLGAFF

J gene: TRBJ2-5
V gene: TRBV4-3
CDR3 protein: CASSQRAGQQETQYF

J gene: TRBJ1-2
V gene: TRBV6-6
CDR3 protein: CASTLTGNYGYTF

J gene: TRBJ1-2
V gene: TRBV27
CDR3 protein: CASSTQGRGYTF

J gene: TRBJ2-4
V gene: TRBV28
CDR3 protein: CASRDRGLADTKNIQYF

J gene: TRBJ2-1
V gene: TRBV6-5
CDR3 protein: CASSGLLSSYNEQFF

J gene: TRBJ2-1
V gene: TRBV7-2
CDR3 protein: CVSSSDRGQLNEQFF

J gene: TRBJ1-4
V gene: TRBV11-2
CDR3 protein: CASSSTGGGNEKLFF

J gene: TRBJ2-7
V gene: TRBV6-2/TRBV6-3
CDR3 protein: CASNQGQGKSYEQYF

J gene: TRBJ2-2
V gene: TRBV6-2/TRBV6-3
CDR3 protein: CASSYPGPYTGELFF

J gene: TRBJ2-2
V gene: TRBV28
CDR3 protein: CASSLLTGGAGTGELFF

J gene: TRBJ2-1
V gene: TRBV29-1
CDR3 protein: CSVEPAGWASYNEQFF

J gene: TRBJ2-5
V gene: TRBV2
CDR3 protein: CASRVAGGPETQYF